These 32 T cell receptor beta chains were sequenced from one sample in a study of cytomegalovirus exposure and HLA in healthy donors. 13 Jbeta primers and 60 Vbeta primers were used for the PCR. The data were produced by immunoSEQ multiplex PCR, yet TCRdb's version contains in-frame clones alone and is incomplete. The data show some 69,000 clones, around 72% seen once. Sequencing was done on a sample of PBMCs. The receptors come from a male donor in good health and CMV-seropositive.

The V call is TRBV5-4, the J call TRBJ1-2; D is possibly TRBD1 (5 bases). Germline V gene sequence: CDR1 SGHNT, CDR2 YYREEE (reference sequence). With 0 bases removed from V and 1 base from J, the gap between germline ends came to 13 bases. The CDR3 spans 16 residues. The CDR3 coding sequence is TGTGCCAGCAGCTTGGAGCCCCAGGGTCTTAACTATGGCTACACCTTC. The encoded protein is CASSLEPQGLNYGYTF. Supplemented by reference TRBV5-4 and TRBJ1-2, the full variable domain reads ETGVTQSPTHLIKTRGQQVTLRCSSQSGHNTVSWYQQALGQGPQFIFQYYREEENGRGNFPPRFSGLQFPNYSSELNVNALELDDSALYLCASSLEPQGLNYGYTFGSGTRLTVV.

The chain carries TRBV9 and TRBJ1-2; the match to TRBD1 covers 7 bases. The germline CDR1 and CDR2 sequences are SGDLS and YYNGEE. V was pared by 3 bases and J by 4 bases, with 9 bases of the junction left unmatched. The CDR3 runs to 15 residues. The CDR3, as DNA: TGTGCCAGCAGCGCCTCGACAGGGACGGCCTATGGCTACACCTTC. It codes for CASSASTGTAYGYTF.

The chain joins TRBV5-1 to TRBJ2-3, with D maybe TRBD2 (7 bases). Germline loops: CDR1 SGHRS, CDR2 YFSETQ. With 4 bases removed from V and 5 bases from J, the gap between germline ends came to 20 bases. The CDR3 is 16 residues long. CDR3 loop: CASSPRGGGPVDTQYF. In DNA form, the CDR3 reads TGCGCCAGCAGCCCCCGAGGGGGAGGGCCCGTAGATACGCAGTATTTT. The complete variable domain, with remaining parts taken from reference TRBV5-1 and TRBJ2-3, reads KAGVTQTPRYLIKTRGQQVTLSCSPISGHRSVSWYQQTPGQGLQFLFEYFSETQRNKGNFPGRFSGRQFSNSRSEMNVSTLELGDSALYLCASSPRGGGPVDTQYFGPGTRLTVL.

J is TRBJ2-1 and V is TRBV7-3; 9 positions match TRBD2. In germline, CDR1 is SGHTA, CDR2 FQGTGA. The CDR3 length is 15 residues. The trim removed 5 bases at V and 6 bases at J, leaving 8 bases unmatched. CDR3 protein: CASSQPPGLANEQFF. The CDR3 DNA reads TGTGCCAGCAGCCAACCCCCGGGACTAGCCAATGAGCAGTTCTTC.

V and J are TRBV28 and TRBJ1-4; D perhaps matches TRBD1 (5 bases). The CDR3 spans 17 residues. Germline CDR1 MDHEN, CDR2 SYDVKM. The germline V and J ends were trimmed by 6 bases and 0 bases, with 17 bases remaining between them. For the CDR3, the DNA is TGTGCCAGCAGCACTGGGAGCACGGGGGCAACTAATGAAAAACTGTTTTTT. Protein: CASSTGSTGATNEKLFF.

The CDR3 nucleotides read TGTGCCAGCAGCCAAGAAATGACTGAAATAGGTATTTATACGCAGTATTTT. Residues: CASSQEMTEIGIYTQYF. This rearrangement joins TRBV14 to TRBJ2-3; D is undetermined. The germline CDR1 and CDR2 sequences are SGHDN and FVKESK. V was clipped by 0 bases and J by 7 bases, with 20 bases between them. The CDR3 sequence is 17 residues long. The complete variable domain, with remaining parts taken from reference TRBV14 and TRBJ2-3, reads EAGVTQFPSHSVIEKGQTVTLRCDPISGHDNLYWYRRVMGKEIKFLLHFVKESKQDESGMPNNRFLAERTGGTYSTLKVQPAELEDSGVYFCASSQEMTEIGIYTQYFGPGTRLTVL.

This clone was seen only once. V is TRBV7-9 and J is TRBJ1-4; a weak D match, TRBD1 (6 bases). The germline V and J ends were trimmed by 4 bases and 0 bases, with 9 bases remaining between them. The length of the CDR3 is 15 residues. The germline V gene has CDR1 SEHNR and CDR2 FQNEAQ (reference sequence). The CDR3 spells CASSSRQATNEKLFF. The DNA for the CDR3 is TGTGCCAGCAGCTCCCGACAGGCAACTAATGAAAAACTGTTTTTT.

The chain has TRBV10-2 and TRBJ2-5; D might be TRBD1 (5 bases). The J call is uncertain, as TRBJ2-7 better fits the DNA end. Germline V gene lookup returns CDR1 WSHSY and CDR2 SAAADI. The CDR3 is made up of 15 amino acids. The CDR3 spells CASSDNGAGWYEQYF. The CDR3 DNA follows: TGCGCCAGCAGTGATAATGGGGCAGGGTGGTACGAGCAGTACTTC.

The chain recombines TRBV5-6 with TRBJ2-7; 8 nucleotides line up with TRBD1. The CDR3 is made up of 15 amino acids. Germline V gene sequence: CDR1 SGHDT, CDR2 YYEEEE. The J segment lost 4 bases and the V segment lost 4 bases, leaving 10 bases of the junction unmatched. The CDR3 reads CASSRGTGIRYEQYF. The CDR3 DNA sequence: TGTGCCAGCAGCCGCGGGACAGGTATTCGTTACGAGCAGTACTTC.

The genes are TRBV9 and TRBJ2-7; TRBD2 matches at 8 bases. Trimming cost V 0 bases and J 4 bases; bases outside gene matches: 9. The CDR3 loop spans 16 amino acids. The germline V gene encodes CDR1 SGDLS and CDR2 YYNGEE. CDR3 sequence: CASSVAGTRFLYEQYF. The CDR3 nucleotides are TGTGCCAGCAGCGTAGCCGGGACTAGATTTCTTTACGAGCAGTACTTC.

This sequence joins TRBV9 and TRBJ2-1; a weak D match, TRBD1 (7 bases). In germline, CDR1 is SGDLS, CDR2 YYNGEE. Trimming cost V 4 bases and J 9 bases, with 20 bases left between them. The CDR3 spans 15 residues. The CDR3 coding sequence is TGTGCCAGCAGCCCATGGGGGGACAGCACTTTTGAGCAGTTCTTC. Amino acid sequence: CASSPWGDSTFEQFF.

The rearrangement uses TRBV2 and TRBJ2-7; 7 nucleotides align to TRBD2. The CDR3 extends over 14 amino acids. J was trimmed by 6 bases and V by 6 bases; bases with no gene match: 11. Germline V CDR1 and CDR2: SNHLY, FYNNEI. The CDR3 nucleotides read TGTGCCAGCAGGAGGGAGGGTGCACCCTCCGAGCAGTACTTC. Amino acid sequence: CASRREGAPSEQYF.

This clone was seen only a few times. The V call is TRBV7-6, the J call TRBJ2-1; TRBD2 might be the D (6 bases). The germline CDR1 and CDR2 sequences are SGHVS and FNYEAQ. Trimming removed 5 bases from V and 9 bases from J, with 17 bases in between. The CDR3 covers 14 residues. This CDR3 is CASSPTWQGGEQFF. CDR3 DNA: TGTGCCAGCAGCCCCACCTGGCAGGGAGGTGAGCAGTTCTTC.

V gene TRBV7-2 combines with J gene TRBJ2-7; 8 nucleotides line up with TRBD2. Germline CDR1 is SGHTA and CDR2 is FQGNSA. The CDR3 runs 17 residues. Trimming at V came to 1 base and at J to 0 bases, leaving 8 bases not matched to a gene. The CDR3 DNA is TGTGCCAGCAGCTTAGAGTGGCGGGGGGCGGTCTCCTACGAGCAGTACTTC. Its translation is CASSLEWRGAVSYEQYF.

Notes on this clone: The same CDR3 also results from other DNA sequences found in this sample. V and J are TRBV5-1 and TRBJ2-7, with D perhaps TRBD1 (5 bases). Germline loops: CDR1 SGHRS, CDR2 YFSETQ. Trimming pared 0 bases from V and 4 bases from J, leaving 11 bases between. This CDR3 spans 14 amino acids. The CDR3 DNA reads TGCGCCAGCAGCTTGGGGGGCAGGGCATACGAGCAGTACTTC. Encoded protein: CASSLGGRAYEQYF.

The chain links TRBV29-1 to TRBJ2-7, with no clear D. The V gene lost 4 bases and the J gene lost 3 bases, with 10 bases spanning the gap. The CDR3 sequence is 12 residues long. The germline V gene encodes CDR1 SQVTM and CDR2 ANQGSEA. The CDR3 loop is CSVGAAHYEQYF. CDR3 nucleotide sequence: TGCAGCGTTGGGGCAGCTCACTACGAGCAGTACTTC.

This chain joins TRBV5-6 and TRBJ2-1, with 9 bases matching TRBD2. CDR1 and CDR2 (germline): SGHDT, YYEEEE. Trimming cost V 1 base and J 3 bases; bases outside gene matches: 2. The CDR3 totals 15 residues. The CDR3 sequence: CASSLLTSGYNEQFF. As DNA, the CDR3 is TGTGCCAGCAGCTTGCTGACTAGCGGCTACAATGAGCAGTTCTTC.

In nucleotides, the CDR3 is TGTGCCAGCAGTCTGACAAGGTTCACCGGGGAGCTGTTTTTT. Its translation: CASSLTRFTGELFF. The rearrangement links TRBV27 to TRBJ2-2; D gene uncertain. V was pared by 5 bases and J by 4 bases, with 11 bases between. This CDR3 contains 14 residues. Germline V gives CDR1 MNHEY, CDR2 SMNVEV (reference sequence).

The V gene is TRBV6-5, the J gene TRBJ1-5; perhaps TRBD1 as D (5 bases). Trimming removed 6 bases at V and 7 bases at J, with 13 bases between. The germline CDR1 and CDR2 sequences are MNHEY and SVGAGI. CDR3 length equals 13 residues. As DNA, the CDR3 is TGTGCCAGCAGGAAGACAGATACCCAGCCCCAGCATTTT. Translated: CASRKTDTQPQHF.

CDR3 nucleotide sequence: TGCAGCGTTGAAAAGACTAGCTACGAGCAGTACTTC. Protein sequence: CSVEKTSYEQYF. The chain carries TRBV29-1 and TRBJ2-7; D perhaps matches TRBD2 (6 bases). The germline V gene has CDR1 SQVTM and CDR2 ANQGSEA. The CDR3 covers 12 residues. V dropped 2 bases and J dropped 3 bases, with 8 bases sitting between them.

The chain carries TRBV10-3 and TRBJ1-5; D remains ambiguous. Germline V CDR1 and CDR2: ENHRY, SYGVKD. CDR3 length: 15 residues. V shed 0 bases and J shed 2 bases, with 8 bases lying between them. CDR3 loop: CAISESAGGNQPQHF. DNA of the CDR3: TGTGCCATCAGTGAGTCTGCGGGAGGCAATCAGCCCCAGCATTTT.

Comment on this clone: Compared with germline, one end of the junction differs, possibly owing to a read error. V usage is TRBV5-1 and J usage is TRBJ2-4, with 11 bases identical to TRBD2. Per the germline V gene, CDR1 is SGHRS and CDR2 is YFSETQ. The CDR3 is made up of 14 amino acids. CDR3 in DNA: TGCGCCAGCAGCGACGGAACTAGCGGGAGTCGAACGGACTTC. Its translation is CASSDGTSGSRTDF.

This chain joins TRBV7-6 and TRBJ2-1; D gene ambiguous. CDR3 length: 13 residues. V lost 6 bases to trimming and J lost 10 bases, with 16 bases between them. Germline CDR1 and CDR2: SGHVS and FNYEAQ. The CDR3 is CASSHEIGSEQFF. CDR3 sequence (DNA): TGTGCCAGCAGTCATGAAATTGGTAGCGAGCAGTTCTTC.

V is TRBV7-2 and J is TRBJ1-5, with D possibly matching TRBD1 (5 bases). CDR1 and CDR2 from the germline V gene are SGHTA and FQGNSA. The CDR3 is 15 amino acids. V lost 1 base to trimming and J lost 6 bases, with 13 bases between them. Here the CDR3 reads CASSLVKQGGQPQHF. For the CDR3, the DNA is TGTGCCAGCAGCTTAGTGAAGCAGGGAGGTCAGCCCCAGCATTTT.

The rearrangement joins TRBV2 to TRBJ2-3, with TRBD1 matching 7 bases. The CDR3 covers 17 residues. CDR1 SNHLY and CDR2 FYNNEI come from the germline V gene. Losses at the gene ends were 5 bases for V and 0 bases for J; bases not matched to a gene: 11. In nucleotides, the CDR3 is TGTGCCAGCAGTTTTCGCACAGGGGCCCCTAGCACAGATACGCAGTATTTT. It translates to CASSFRTGAPSTDTQYF. The complete variable domain, with remaining parts taken from reference TRBV2 and TRBJ2-3, reads EPEVTQTPSHQVTQMGQEVILRCVPISNHLYFYWYRQILGQKVEFLVSFYNNEISEKSEIFDDQFSVERPDGSNFTLKIRSTKLEDSAMYFCASSFRTGAPSTDTQYFGPGTRLTVL.

This chain joins TRBV7-9 and TRBJ2-1; 7 positions agree with TRBD1. The length of the CDR3 is 19 residues. J lost 0 bases, V lost 5 bases, and 16 bases had no gene match. Germline V gene lookup returns CDR1 SEHNR and CDR2 FQNEAQ (reference sequence). For the CDR3, the DNA is TGTGCCAGCAGCGGTTCTTCGACAGGGCCCCCCTTCTCCTACAATGAGCAGTTCTTC. Protein product: CASSGSSTGPPFSYNEQFF.

The chain links TRBV21-1 to TRBJ2-5; the table names TRBD2, a call not compared with the DNA. The J call may be faulty, since TRBJ2-7 better matches the DNA end. TRBV21-1 counts as a pseudogene. This CDR3 has 13 amino acids. In nucleotides, the CDR3 is TGTGCCAGCAGAGATGTGGATTACTACGAGCAGTACTTC. The encoded protein is CASRDVDYYEQYF.

This sequence joins TRBV18 and TRBJ2-7, with 15 bases aligning to TRBD2. CDR3 size: 16 residues. Germline loops: CDR1 KGHSH, CDR2 LQKENI. The trim removed 3 bases at V and 12 bases at J, leaving 12 bases unmatched. The chain's CDR3 is CASSPTSGLAGGLPYF. DNA of the CDR3: TGTGCCAGCTCACCCACCTCGGGACTAGCGGGAGGTCTGCCGTACTTC.

The chain uses TRBV11-2 and TRBJ1-2, with 11 bases aligning to TRBD1. This CDR3 spans 17 amino acids. Germline values: CDR1 SGHAT, CDR2 FQNNGV. V lost 0 bases, J lost 4 bases, and 7 bases stayed unmatched. The CDR3 DNA reads TGTGCCAGCAGCTTAGAAATAACCGGGACAGGGGGCTATGGCTACACCTTC. Protein: CASSLEITGTGGYGYTF.

V and J are TRBV19 and TRBJ1-5, with 7 bases identical to TRBD1. Germline CDR1 is LNHDA and CDR2 is SQIVND (reference sequence). V shed 6 bases, J shed 4 bases, and the junction held 9 bases outside the gene matches. The CDR3 loop spans 15 amino acids. DNA for the CDR3: TGTGCCAGTAGGGACACAGGGGCAGCTAATCAGCCCCAGCATTTT. Translation gives CASRDTGAANQPQHF.

The chain has TRBV18 and TRBJ1-2; 9 nucleotides align to TRBD1. Germline V CDR1 and CDR2: KGHSH, LQKENI. With 1 base clipped from V and 8 bases from J, the junction kept 2 bases outside the gene matches. The CDR3 consists of 13 residues. The CDR3 DNA reads TGTGCCAGCTCACCACGGACAGGGGAGGGCTACACCTTC. This gives the protein CASSPRTGEGYTF.

This chain uses TRBV9 with TRBJ1-2; the D gene is possibly TRBD1 (6 bases). CDR3 size: 14 residues. Germline-derived CDR1 and CDR2 are SGDLS and YYNGEE. Deletions cut 1 base from V and 5 bases from J, with 12 bases between. The CDR3, as DNA: TGTGCCAGCAGCGTACTGCAGGGGCGGTATGGCTACACCTTC. This translates into CASSVLQGRYGYTF. Combining the CDR3 with reference TRBV9 and TRBJ1-2 gives the whole variable domain DSGVTQTPKHLITATGQRVTLRCSPRSGDLSVYWYQQSLDQGLQFLIQYYNGEERAKGNILERFSAQQFPDLHSELNLSSLELGDSALYFCASSVLQGRYGYTFGSGTRLTVV.